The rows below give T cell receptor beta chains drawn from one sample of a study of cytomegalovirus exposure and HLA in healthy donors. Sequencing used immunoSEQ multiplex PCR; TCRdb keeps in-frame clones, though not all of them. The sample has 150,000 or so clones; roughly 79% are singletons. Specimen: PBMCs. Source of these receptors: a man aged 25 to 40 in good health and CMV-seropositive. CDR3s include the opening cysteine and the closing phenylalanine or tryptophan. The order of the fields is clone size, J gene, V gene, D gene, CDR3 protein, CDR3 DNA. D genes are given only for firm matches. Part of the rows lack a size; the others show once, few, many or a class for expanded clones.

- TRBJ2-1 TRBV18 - CASSYDRLGFNEQFF TGTGCCAGCTCATACGACCGCCTCGGGTTCAATGAGCAGTTCTTC
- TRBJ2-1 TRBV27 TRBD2 CASSSTSGPYNEQFF TGTGCCAGCAGTTCCACTAGCGGACCCTACAATGAGCAGTTCTTC
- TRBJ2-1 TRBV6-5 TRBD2 CASSYSGRAYNEQFF TGTGCCAGCAGTTACTCCGGGAGGGCCTACAATGAGCAGTTCTTC
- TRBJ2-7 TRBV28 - CASTSYSYEQYF TGTGCCAGCACTAGCTACTCCTACGAGCAGTACTTC
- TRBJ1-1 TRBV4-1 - CASSHSVNTEAFF TGCGCCAGCAGCCACTCGGTGAACACTGAAGCTTTCTTT
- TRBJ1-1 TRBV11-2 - CASSLKPGTMNTEAFF TGTGCCAGCAGCTTAAAGCCAGGGACTATGAACACTGAAGCTTTCTTT
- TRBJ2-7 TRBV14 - CASSQVYISEQYF TGTGCCAGCAGCCAAGTATATATATCCGAGCAGTACTTC
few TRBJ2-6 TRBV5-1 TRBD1 CASSLSGQGASGANVLTF TGCGCCAGCAGCTTGAGCGGACAGGGGGCGTCTGGGGCCAACGTCCTGACTTTC
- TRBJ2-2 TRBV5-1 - CASSPVTGELFF TGCGCCAGCAGCCCGGTCACCGGGGAGCTGTTTTTT
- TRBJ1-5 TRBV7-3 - CASSLGPNQPQHF TGTGCCAGCAGCTTAGGGCCCAATCAGCCCCAGCATTTT
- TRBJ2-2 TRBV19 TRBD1 CASSSRDRGWELFF TGTGCCAGTAGTTCCCGGGACAGGGGCTGGGAGCTGTTTTTT
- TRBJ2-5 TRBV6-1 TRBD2 CASSEVGSGQETQYF TGTGCCAGCAGTGAAGTGGGTAGCGGGCAAGAGACCCAGTACTTC
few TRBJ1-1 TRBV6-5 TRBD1 CASRGTGGGSEAFF TGTGCCAGCAGGGGGACAGGGGGTGGTTCTGAAGCTTTCTTT
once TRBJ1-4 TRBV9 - CASSEGGEEKLFF TGTGCCAGCAGCGAGGGGGGGGAAGAGAAACTGTTTTTT
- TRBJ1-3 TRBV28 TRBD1 CASKRDRNSGNTIYF TGTGCCAGCAAACGGGACAGAAACTCTGGAAACACCATATATTTT
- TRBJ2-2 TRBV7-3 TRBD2 CASSFQRTSDTGELFF TGTGCCAGCAGCTTTCAAAGGACTAGCGACACCGGGGAGCTGTTTTTT
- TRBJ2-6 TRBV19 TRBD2 CASMTSGTPGANVLTF TGTGCCAGTATGACTAGCGGGACACCTGGGGCCAACGTCCTGACTTTC
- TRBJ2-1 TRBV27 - CASSPRLAGSGQFF TGTGCCAGCAGTCCTCGCCTGGCGGGCTCGGGGCAGTTCTTC
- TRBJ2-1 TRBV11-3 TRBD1 CASSGETGDEQFF TGTGCCAGCAGCGGAGAGACAGGGGATGAGCAGTTCTTC
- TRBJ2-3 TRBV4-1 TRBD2 CASSQDKWSGGAVDTQYF TGCGCCAGCAGCCAAGATAAGTGGAGCGGGGGGGCGGTAGATACGCAGTATTTT
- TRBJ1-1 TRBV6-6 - CASSYTGPPTEAFF TGTGCCAGCAGTTACACAGGACCTCCCACTGAAGCTTTCTTT
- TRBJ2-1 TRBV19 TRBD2 CASSTRTSGGDEQFF TGTGCCAGTAGTACTCGGACTAGCGGGGGAGACGAGCAGTTCTTC
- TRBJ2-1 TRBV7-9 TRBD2 CASSPLLAGGPDNEQFF TGTGCCAGCAGCCCGCTACTAGCGGGGGGGCCTGACAATGAGCAGTTCTTC
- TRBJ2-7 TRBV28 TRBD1 CASSGPGQTYEQYF TGTGCCAGCAGTGGGCCGGGACAGACCTACGAGCAGTACTTC
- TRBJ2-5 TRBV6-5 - CASSWRPRVSRETQYF TGTGCCAGCAGTTGGCGACCCAGGGTCTCGCGGGAGACCCAGTACTTC
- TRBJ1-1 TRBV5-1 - CASSLVQGGREAFF TGCGCCAGCAGCTTGGTTCAAGGGGGACGTGAAGCTTTCTTT
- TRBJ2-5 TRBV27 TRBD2 CASRPLSGGAEETQYF TGTGCCAGCAGGCCACTTAGCGGGGGGGCGGAGGAGACCCAGTACTTC
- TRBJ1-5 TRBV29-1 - CSTTQGIDQPQHF TGCAGCACCACGCAGGGGATCGATCAGCCCCAGCATTTT
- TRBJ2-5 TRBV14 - CASSTPGTLPYF TGTGCCAGCAGCACCCCTGGGACTCTTCCTTACTTC
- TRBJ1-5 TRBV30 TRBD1 CAWSNRGGLNRGSNQPQHF TGTGCCTGGAGTAACCGAGGGGGACTCAACAGGGGTAGCAATCAGCCCCAGCATTTT
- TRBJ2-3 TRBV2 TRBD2 CASSASGAITDTQYF TGTGCCAGCAGTGCGAGCGGGGCGATCACAGATACGCAGTATTTT
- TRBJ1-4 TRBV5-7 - CASSWDKPPDNEKLFF TGTGCCAGCAGCTGGGACAAGCCGCCGGATAATGAAAAACTGTTTTTT
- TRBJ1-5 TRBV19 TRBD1 CASREGQILHSNQPQHF TGTGCCAGTCGAGAGGGACAGATACTTCATAGCAATCAGCCCCAGCATTTT
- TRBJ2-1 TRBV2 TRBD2 CASSVLPLAGSAYNEQFF TGTGCCAGCAGTGTCCTTCCGCTAGCGGGGAGCGCCTACAATGAGCAGTTCTTC
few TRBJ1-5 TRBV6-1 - CASSEFRTLSNQPQHF TGTGCCAGCAGTGAATTCCGCACTCTTTCGAATCAGCCCCAGCATTTT
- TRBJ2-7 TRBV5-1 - CASSEDSEKYEQYF TGCGCCAGCAGCGAGGACAGCGAAAAGTACGAGCAGTACTTC
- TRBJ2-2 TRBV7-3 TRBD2 CASSPGLAGAAGELFF TGTGCCAGCAGCCCCGGACTAGCGGGAGCGGCCGGGGAGCTGTTTTTT
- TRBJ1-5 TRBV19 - CASSRGPGGNQPQHF TGTGCCAGTAGTCGGGGCCCGGGGGGCAATCAGCCCCAGCATTTT
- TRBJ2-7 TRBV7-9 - CSSSSHSFEQYF TGTTCCAGCAGCTCTCACAGTTTCGAGCAGTACTTC
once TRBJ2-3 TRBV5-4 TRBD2 CASSLAGAGGQDTQYF TGTGCCAGCAGCTTGGCCGGAGCGGGGGGGCAAGATACGCAGTATTTT
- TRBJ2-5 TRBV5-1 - CASSPGHTKETQYF TGCGCCAGCAGCCCAGGACACACCAAAGAGACCCAGTACTTC
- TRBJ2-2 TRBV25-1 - CASSPILGEATGELFF TGTGCCAGCAGCCCCATCCTAGGGGAGGCGACCGGGGAGCTGTTTTTT
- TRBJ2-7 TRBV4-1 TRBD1 CASSHTDLGTGAYEQYF TGCGCCAGCAGCCACACAGACTTGGGGACAGGGGCCTACGAGCAGTACTTC
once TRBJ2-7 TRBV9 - CASSVREGGEQYF TGTGCCAGCAGCGTTAGAGAGGGGGGGGAGCAGTACTTC
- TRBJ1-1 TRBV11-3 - CASSTRQAGAFF TGTGCCAGCAGCACCCGACAGGCGGGAGCTTTCTTT
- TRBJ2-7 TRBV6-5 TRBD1 CASSYPGTGGYEQYF TGTGCCAGCAGTTACCCAGGGACAGGGGGCTACGAGCAGTACTTC
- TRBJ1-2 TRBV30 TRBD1 CALLGGQASYGYTF TGTGCCTTATTGGGGGGACAGGCCTCCTATGGCTACACCTTC
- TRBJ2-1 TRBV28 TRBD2 CASTRGGAEDEQFF TGTGCCAGCACCCGCGGGGGTGCCGAGGATGAGCAGTTCTTC
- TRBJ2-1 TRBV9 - CASSVFLQNEQFF TGTGCCAGCAGCGTGTTCTTACAGAATGAGCAGTTCTTC
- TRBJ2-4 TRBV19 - CASREDSDKNIQYF TGTGCCAGCCGAGAGGACAGCGACAAAAACATTCAGTACTTC
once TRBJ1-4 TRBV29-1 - CSVEAGVNEKLFF TGCAGCGTTGAAGCGGGGGTTAATGAAAAACTGTTTTTT
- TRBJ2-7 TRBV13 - CASSPSGSYEQYF TGTGCCAGCAGTCCTAGTGGGTCCTACGAGCAGTACTTC
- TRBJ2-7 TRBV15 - CATSRERQSYEQYF TGTGCCACCAGCAGAGAAAGACAGTCCTACGAGCAGTACTTC
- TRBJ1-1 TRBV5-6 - CASSQTRAGGAFF TGTGCCAGCAGCCAAACCAGGGCCGGGGGAGCTTTCTTT
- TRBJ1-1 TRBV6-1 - CASRYQGTHTEAFF TGTGCCAGCAGGTATCAGGGGACCCACACTGAAGCTTTCTTT
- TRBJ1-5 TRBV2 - CASSGQGTNQPQHF TGTGCCAGCAGCGGCCAGGGTACCAATCAGCCCCAGCATTTT
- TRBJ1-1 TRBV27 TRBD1 CASSFTGATEAFF TGTGCCAGCAGTTTTACAGGGGCCACTGAAGCTTTCTTT
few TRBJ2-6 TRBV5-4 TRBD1 CASSPGTAGANVLTF TGTGCCAGCAGCCCTGGGACAGCTGGGGCCAACGTCCTGACTTTC
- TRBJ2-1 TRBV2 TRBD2 CASSEEDSGGNEQFF TGTGCCAGCAGTGAAGAGGATAGCGGGGGCAATGAGCAGTTCTTC